The 25 T cell receptor beta chains below all came from one sample that was sequenced in a study of T cell responses to AZD1222 COVID-19 vaccine. Generated by immunoSEQ multiplex PCR, the TCRdb table keeps only in-frame clones and is missing some. The table shows about 130,000 clones, with approximately 92% occurring only once. The specimen was peripheral blood, collected 28 days after the second AZD1222 dose. The receptor source for this set is an adult who received the AZD1222 COVID-19 vaccine.

V usage is TRBV19 and J usage is TRBJ2-2; no clear D. Germline V lookup: CDR1 LNHDA, CDR2 SQIVND (reference sequence). The CDR3 runs to 12 residues. With 3 bases removed from V and 8 bases from J, the gap between germline ends came to 7 bases. CDR3 DNA sequence: TGTGCCAGTAGTATTCCGGCGGGGGAGCTGTTTTTT. Amino acids: CASSIPAGELFF. Combining the CDR3 with reference TRBV19 and TRBJ2-2 gives the whole variable domain DGGITQSPKYLFRKEGQNVTLSCEQNLNHDAMYWYRQDPGQGLRLIYYSQIVNDFQKGDIAEGYSVSREKKESFPLTVTSAQKNPTAFYLCASSIPAGELFFGEGSRLTVL.

The chain joins TRBV12-3 or TRBV12-4 to TRBJ1-5; D is unresolved. Trimming took 2 bases from V and 8 from J, leaving 7 bases between them. The CDR3 is 12 amino acids. The CDR3 region is CASSLMGKPQHF. CDR3 DNA sequence: TGTGCCAGCAGTTTAATGGGTAAGCCCCAGCATTTT.

The chain joins TRBV9 to TRBJ1-3; D gene ambiguous. There are 14 residues in the CDR3. V gave up 5 bases and J gave up 0 bases, with 9 bases separating them. Germline loops: CDR1 SGDLS, CDR2 YYNGEE. CDR3 bases: TGTGCCAGCAGTCCTCGGGACTCTGGAAACACCATATATTTT. Its protein product is CASSPRDSGNTIYF. The whole variable domain, filled in from reference TRBV9 and TRBJ1-3, reads DSGVTQTPKHLITATGQRVTLRCSPRSGDLSVYWYQQSLDQGLQFLIQYYNGEERAKGNILERFSAQQFPDLHSELNLSSLELGDSALYFCASSPRDSGNTIYFGEGSWLTVV.

This chain links TRBV28 with TRBJ1-2; D is undetermined. Trimming removed 8 bases from V and 5 bases from J, with 9 bases in between. This CDR3 contains 11 residues. CDR1 and CDR2 from the germline V gene are MDHEN and SYDVKM. In DNA, the CDR3 is TGTGCCAGCGGTACTGTATATGGCTACACCTTC. Encoded protein: CASGTVYGYTF.

The V gene is TRBV19, the J gene TRBJ1-5, with D unresolved. Germline V gives CDR1 LNHDA, CDR2 SQIVND (reference sequence). V shed 6 bases and J shed 0 bases, with 15 bases lying between them. CDR3 length equals 16 residues. The DNA for the CDR3 is TGTGCCAGTAGGGGCAGGCGATACTATAGCAATCAGCCCCAGCATTTT. This codes for CASRGRRYYSNQPQHF.

The chain links TRBV2 to TRBJ1-1; tentative D call: TRBD1 (6 bases). Trimming cost V 10 bases and J 1 base, with 13 bases left between them. The CDR3 extends over 13 amino acids. Germline-derived CDR1 and CDR2 are SNHLY and FYNNEI. In DNA form, the CDR3 reads TGTGCCACCGCCGCAGGGGCGAACACTGAAGCTTTCTTT. Translation gives CATAAGANTEAFF. Complete variable domain (other parts from reference TRBV2 and TRBJ1-1): EPEVTQTPSHQVTQMGQEVILRCVPISNHLYFYWYRQILGQKVEFLVSFYNNEISEKSEIFDDQFSVERPDGSNFTLKIRSTKLEDSAMYFCATAAGANTEAFFGQGTRLTVV.

This chain joins TRBV28 and TRBJ1-6, with D unresolved. V lost 8 bases, J lost 6 bases, and 11 bases lay in between. The length of the CDR3 is 13 residues. Germline values: CDR1 MDHEN, CDR2 SYDVKM. This CDR3 is CASHGTSNSPLHF. In DNA form, the CDR3 reads TGTGCCAGCCACGGCACTAGTAATTCACCCCTCCACTTT.

The V call is TRBV28, the J call TRBJ2-4; 7 bases are shared with TRBD2. The germline CDR1 and CDR2 sequences are MDHEN and SYDVKM. This CDR3 is 15 amino acids long. Unmatched junction bases numbered 2, after V lost 3 bases and J lost 0 bases. This CDR3 reads CASSFRGVAKNIQYF. The CDR3 DNA follows: TGTGCCAGCAGTTTTCGGGGGGTAGCCAAAAACATTCAGTACTTC.

The V call is TRBV2, the J call TRBJ1-2, with a tentative D call TRBD1 (6 bases). CDR1 SNHLY and CDR2 FYNNEI come from the germline V gene. With 4 bases removed from V and 9 bases from J, the gap between germline ends came to 12 bases. The CDR3 runs 12 residues. Here the CDR3 DNA reads TGTGCCAGCAGTGCAGGGGTTATTCGCTACACCTTC. As protein: CASSAGVIRYTF.

The chain employs TRBV9 and TRBJ1-5, with D unresolved. Trimming removed 0 bases from V and 7 bases from J, with 8 bases in between. Germline loops: CDR1 SGDLS, CDR2 YYNGEE. The CDR3 has 13 amino acids. The CDR3 bases are TGTGCCAGCAGCGTAGGGGATCGGCAGCCCCAGCATTTT. Translating it yields CASSVGDRQPQHF.

The rearrangement joins TRBV6-2 or TRBV6-3 to TRBJ1-2; D may be TRBD1 (5 bases). The V end was cut by 5 bases, the J end by 2 bases, with 12 bases between. Germline CDR1 reads MNHEY; CDR2 reads SVGEGT. CDR3 length: 14 amino acids. In DNA, the CDR3 is TGTGCCAGCAGTCCAAAGGGACCGAACTATGGCTACACCTTC. Its protein is CASSPKGPNYGYTF.

The chain joins TRBV11-3 to TRBJ2-2; TRBD2 agrees at 7 bases. The CDR3 has 16 amino acids. The germline V gene encodes CDR1 SGHNT and CDR2 YENEEA. V gave up 2 bases and J gave up 2 bases; unmatched junction bases: 5. The CDR3 sequence is CASSLRGVSNTGELFF. The CDR3 region has the DNA TGTGCCAGCAGCTTACGGGGGGTCTCCAACACCGGGGAGCTGTTTTTT.

The chain combines TRBV27 with TRBJ1-6; no clear D. The CDR3 is 12 residues long. Germline CDR1 and CDR2: MNHEY and SMNVEV (reference sequence). Trimming cost V 9 bases and J 9 bases, with 12 bases left between them. For the CDR3, the DNA is TGTGCCAGTTCCCGGGCCGCTTCACCCCTCCACTTT. As protein: CASSRAASPLHF.

The chain joins TRBV5-1 to TRBJ1-6, with D hard to call. Germline CDR1 is SGHRS and CDR2 is YFSETQ. Trimming took 4 bases from V and 8 from J, leaving 10 bases between them. This CDR3 region has 13 residues. Here the CDR3 DNA reads TGCGCCAGCAGCCGTCAGTTTGATTCACCCCTCCACTTT. Amino acids: CASSRQFDSPLHF.

This chain joins TRBV4-1 and TRBJ2-7; 7 bases map to TRBD1. The CDR3 sequence is 15 residues long. Germline V CDR1 and CDR2: MGHRA, YSYEKL. The trim removed 1 base at V and 1 base at J, leaving 4 bases unmatched. The CDR3 DNA reads as TGCGCCAGCAGCCAAGGACCCAGGGGGTCCTACGAGCAGTACTTC. It encodes CASSQGPRGSYEQYF.

The CDR3 nucleotides are TGCGCCAGCAAGTGGACAGGGGGTTACGAGCAGTACTTC. This sequence encodes CASKWTGGYEQYF. The chain recombines TRBV5-1 with TRBJ2-7, with 10 positions matching TRBD1. The CDR3 sequence is 13 residues long. Germline trimming cut 6 bases from V and 4 bases from J; bases unmatched to any gene: 4. The germline gives CDR1 SGHRS, CDR2 YFSETQ.

The genes are TRBV7-9 and TRBJ2-3, with 9 bases aligning to TRBD1. This CDR3 is built from 14 residues. Germline V CDR1 and CDR2: SEHNR, FQNEAQ (reference sequence). Trimming at V came to 3 bases and at J to 4 bases, leaving 2 bases not matched to a gene. CDR3 in amino acids: CASSLGQGADTQYF. CDR3 sequence (DNA): TGTGCCAGCAGCTTGGGACAGGGAGCAGATACGCAGTATTTT.

The V gene is TRBV4-2, the J gene TRBJ2-7, with 11 nucleotides matching TRBD2. V trimming: 0 bases; J trimming: 4 bases; junction bases outside the gene matches: 2. The germline V gene encodes CDR1 LGHNA and CDR2 YNFKEQ. The length of the CDR3 is 15 residues. CDR3 nucleotides: TGTGCCAGCAGCCAAGATCCTAGCGGGGGGTACGAGCAGTACTTC. Encoded protein: CASSQDPSGGYEQYF.

The V and J genes are TRBV6-1 and TRBJ2-3; TRBD2 matches at 12 bases. Germline assignment: CDR1 MNHNS and CDR2 SASEGT. With 4 bases clipped from V and 2 bases from J, the junction kept 4 bases outside the gene matches. The CDR3 has 16 residues. The CDR3 DNA reads TGTGCCAGCAGTGTGGGACTAGCGGGCCCCACAGATACGCAGTATTTT. Its protein product is CASSVGLAGPTDTQYF.

A note on this clone: This sample also contains other DNA sequences that code for the same CDR3. The genes are TRBV15 and TRBJ1-1, with 10 nucleotides matching TRBD1. J lost 2 bases, V lost 3 bases, and 3 bases had no gene match. Germline V gene sequence: CDR1 LNHNV, CDR2 YYDKDF (reference sequence). CDR3 length: 15 amino acids. The CDR3 DNA reads TGTGCCACCAGCAGGGACAGGGGGGGAAACACTGAAGCTTTCTTT. This codes for CATSRDRGGNTEAFF.

The chain is built from TRBV5-1 and TRBJ1-6; D is possibly TRBD1 (5 bases). This CDR3 is 15 amino acids long. Germline assignment: CDR1 SGHRS and CDR2 YFSETQ. V lost 0 bases to trimming and J lost 7 bases, with 11 bases between them. The CDR3 spells CASSLGQSPNSPLHF. The CDR3 DNA reads TGCGCCAGCAGCTTGGGACAGAGCCCGAATTCACCCCTCCACTTT.

This chain connects TRBV5-1 to TRBJ1-2; perhaps TRBD1 as D (5 bases). The CDR3 has 15 amino acids. Trimming removed 7 bases at V and 5 bases at J, with 21 bases between. Germline V gene lookup returns CDR1 SGHRS and CDR2 YFSETQ. The chain's CDR3 is CASRTGEVGPYGYTF. The CDR3 bases are TGCGCCAGCCGGACGGGGGAGGTGGGCCCTTATGGCTACACCTTC.

The chain uses TRBV30 and TRBJ2-1, with TRBD2 matching 7 bases. With 2 bases clipped from V and 4 bases from J, the junction kept 5 bases outside the gene matches. Germline V CDR1 and CDR2: GTSNPN, SVGIG (reference sequence). This CDR3 has 14 amino acids. CDR3 DNA sequence: TGTGCCTGGAGTTTGGCTAGCGGTTACAATGAGCAGTTCTTC. It specifies CAWSLASGYNEQFF.

This chain links TRBV30 with TRBJ1-6; D not resolved. CDR1 and CDR2 (germline): GTSNPN, SVGIG (reference sequence). V gave up 0 bases and J gave up 6 bases, with 9 bases separating them. CDR3 length: 14 amino acids. CDR3 sequence reads: CAWSVRRTNSPLHF. CDR3 DNA: TGTGCCTGGAGTGTACGGCGGACTAATTCACCCCTCCACTTT.

This chain connects TRBV12-5 to TRBJ1-1; D uncertain. Trimming shortened V by 6 bases and J by 4 bases, and 12 bases separated the two germline ends. The CDR3 consists of 13 residues. CDR1 and CDR2 from the germline V gene are LGHNT and FRNRAP. The CDR3 DNA sequence: TGTGCTAGTGGACAGAGGTCGGGCACTGAAGCTTTCTTT. Translated, it gives CASGQRSGTEAFF.